The clone carrying this TCR beta chain has a handful of counts. This record belongs to a study of immune cell composition in non-small cell lung cancer. With 4 bases clipped from V and 3 bases from J, the junction kept 11 bases outside the gene matches. The CDR3 contains 16 residues. Normal lung sampling was at least 3 cm from the tumour, as distant as possible. Some clones are missing from TCRdb's copy, which holds only in-frame ones; the method was immunoSEQ multiplex PCR. The profile shows over 1,500 clones, under 75% of them singletons. The gene calls are TRBV7-1 and TRBJ2-7, with TRBD1 matching 8 bases. Being an ORF, TRBV7-1 has a function that is uncertain. Material: non-adjacent lung tissue. The TCR sequence derives from a human donor with non-small cell lung cancer. DNA of the CDR3: TGTGCCAGCAGCTTAGTTTTTGGACAGGGCATCTACGAGCAGTACTTC. Translation gives CASSLVFGQGIYEQYF.